The 26 T cell receptor beta chains reported below all come from one sample, sequenced in a study of PD-L1 blockade in urothelial cancer. Clones were read by immunoSEQ multiplex PCR, and TCRdb kept only the in-frame ones, dropping some. The table includes about 95,000 clones, about nine tenths detected once. Time point described: pretreatment peripheral blood. The sample was PBMCs, taken around atezolizumab (anti-PD-L1) treatment. The origin of the receptors is a man aged 60 to 75 with urothelial cancer.

The V call is TRBV12-5, the J call TRBJ1-2, with TRBD1 as a possible D gene (5 bases). The CDR3 totals 19 residues. CDR1 is LGHNT and CDR2 is FRNRAP in the germline V gene. Trimming pared 1 base from V and 0 bases from J, leaving 21 bases between. The CDR3 loop is CASGLASKGLLSPNYGYTF. Written as DNA, the CDR3 is TGTGCTAGTGGTTTGGCCTCAAAGGGACTCCTATCCCCTAACTATGGCTACACCTTC.

The chain carries TRBV5-4 and TRBJ2-5; the match to TRBD2 covers 15 bases. Germline CDR1 is SGHNT and CDR2 is YYREEE (reference sequence). Trimming at V came to 4 bases and at J to 4 bases, leaving 5 bases not matched to a gene. The CDR3 runs to 16 residues. The CDR3 DNA follows: TGTGCCAGCAGCCCCGCGGGACTAGCGGGAGGAGAGACCCAGTACTTC. Protein sequence: CASSPAGLAGGETQYF.

The rearrangement links TRBV5-1 to TRBJ1-1; a possible D gene is TRBD1 (5 bases). This CDR3 is 15 amino acids long. V was cut by 0 bases and J by 9 bases, with 18 bases left in between. Germline V gene lookup returns CDR1 SGHRS and CDR2 YFSETQ. The DNA for the CDR3 is TGCGCCAGCAGCTTGGCCGGGAGGCAAGGACATAAAGCTTTCTTT. It encodes CASSLAGRQGHKAFF.

The CDR3 is CASSPTTETAYGYTF. DNA for the CDR3: TGTGCCAGCAGCCCGACTACCGAGACCGCCTATGGCTACACCTTC. This sequence joins TRBV7-9 and TRBJ1-2; D is undetermined. Germline CDR1 SEHNR, CDR2 FQNEAQ (reference sequence). V lost 5 bases and J 4 bases, leaving 17 bases between the germline ends. The length of the CDR3 is 15 residues.

The gene calls are TRBV5-1 and TRBJ1-4; no definite D call. Trimming removed 1 base from V and 5 bases from J, with 15 bases in between. The length of the CDR3 is 16 residues. Germline assignment: CDR1 SGHRS and CDR2 YFSETQ. The CDR3 region has the DNA TGCGCCAGCAGCTTGACGGGCCCAGGAGGAAATGAAAAACTGTTTTTT. Its translation is CASSLTGPGGNEKLFF.

This clone was recorded once. This sequence joins TRBV5-6 and TRBJ2-3, with TRBD2 matching 8 bases. Germline CDR1 reads SGHDT; CDR2 reads YYEEEE. Trimming cost V 5 bases and J 1 base; bases outside gene matches: 9. CDR3 length: 16 residues. The CDR3 protein is CASSSEAGLGTDTQYF. The CDR3 region has the DNA TGTGCCAGCAGTTCCGAGGCGGGACTAGGCACAGATACGCAGTATTTT.

J is TRBJ2-5 and V is TRBV5-1; 7 bases align to TRBD2. Per the germline V gene, CDR1 is SGHRS and CDR2 is YFSETQ. V lost 4 bases to trimming and J lost 5 bases; unmatched junction nucleotides: 8. The CDR3 runs 14 residues. As DNA, the CDR3 is TGCGCCAGCAGCGCCATGGGGAGGGACGAGACCCAGTACTTC. It is translated as CASSAMGRDETQYF.

The V gene is TRBV28, the J gene TRBJ2-2, with 13 positions matching TRBD2. CDR3 length: 20 amino acids. With V trimmed by 5 bases and J by 5 bases, 17 bases remained unmatched. Per germline, CDR1 MDHEN and CDR2 SYDVKM. CDR3 sequence: CASSTLGTSGVPRGTGELFF. CDR3 coding DNA: TGTGCCAGCAGTACCCTCGGGACTAGCGGGGTCCCCAGGGGGACCGGGGAGCTGTTTTTT. Together with reference TRBV28 and TRBJ2-2, the CDR3 gives the full variable domain: DVKVTQSSRYLVKRTGEKVFLECVQDMDHENMFWYRQDPGLGLRLIYFSYDVKMKEKGDIPEGYSVSREKKERFSLILESASTNQTSMYLCASSTLGTSGVPRGTGELFFGEGSRLTVL.

The chain couples TRBV7-9 to TRBJ2-1; tentative D call: TRBD2 (6 bases). This CDR3 is 11 amino acids long. The germline V gene encodes CDR1 SEHNR and CDR2 FQNEAQ (reference sequence). Deletions cut 7 bases from V and 10 bases from J, with 11 bases between. CDR3 DNA sequence: TGTGCCAGCATCCTTGGGGGGGAGCAGTTCTTC. Its translation: CASILGGEQFF.

This clone has a handful of counts. The chain combines TRBV6-5 with TRBJ1-1; D is unresolved. Per the germline V gene, CDR1 is MNHEY and CDR2 is SVGAGI. CDR3 length equals 14 residues. Deletions cut 5 bases from V and 7 bases from J, with 17 bases between. CDR3 sequence: CASSPGGLPFEAFF. The CDR3 coding sequence is TGTGCCAGCAGTCCCGGTGGGCTGCCCTTTGAAGCTTTCTTT.

The chain employs TRBV7-9 and TRBJ2-1; tentative D call: TRBD2 (6 bases). The germline V gene has CDR1 SEHNR and CDR2 FQNEAQ (reference sequence). Trimming shortened V by 1 base and J by 11 bases, and 9 bases separated the two germline ends. The CDR3 is 12 residues long. The CDR3 DNA follows: TGTGCCAGCAGCTTAGGGGGGGACCAGCAGTTCTTC. Translation gives CASSLGGDQQFF.

V gene TRBV19 combines with J gene TRBJ1-1; the D is unclear. The CDR3 is 15 amino acids. From germline, CDR1 is LNHDA and CDR2 SQIVND (reference sequence). Between the trimmed V and J ends, which lost 4 bases and 1 base, there was a span of 13 bases. CDR3 in DNA: TGTGCCAGTAGTACCCAGACCGCGGCGAACACTGAAGCTTTCTTT. Amino acids: CASSTQTAANTEAFF.

This chain joins TRBV5-1 and TRBJ1-6, with D possibly TRBD1 on 6 matching bases. The germline CDR1 and CDR2 sequences are SGHRS and YFSETQ. The CDR3 totals 14 residues. V lost 3 bases, J lost 8 bases, and 12 bases lay in between. The CDR3, as DNA: TGCGCCAGCAGCTCACAGGGTGGCGATTCACCCCTCCACTTT. Amino acid sequence: CASSSQGGDSPLHF.

The CDR3, as DNA: TGTGCCAGCAGTTCATTCGCGGGACAGTTGAACACTGAAGCTTTCTTT. Encoded protein: CASSSFAGQLNTEAFF. The chain combines TRBV6-6 with TRBJ1-1; 7 bases line up with TRBD1. The CDR3 contains 16 residues. Unmatched junction bases numbered 8, after V lost 4 bases and J lost 0 bases. Germline CDR1 and CDR2: MNHNY and SVGAGI (reference sequence).

This clone was recorded a few times. The CDR3 DNA is TGTGCCAGCAGTTTTTCAAGGGGGGGGACTGAAGCTTTCTTT. It codes for CASSFSRGGTEAFF. This chain uses TRBV27 with TRBJ1-1, with D possibly being TRBD1 (6 bases). Germline V gene sequence: CDR1 MNHEY, CDR2 SMNVEV (reference sequence). Deletions cut 3 bases from V and 5 bases from J, with 13 bases between. The CDR3 is made up of 14 amino acids.

This chain links TRBV28 with TRBJ2-3; TRBD2 might be the D (5 bases). Trimming pared 3 bases from V and 2 bases from J, leaving 12 bases between. This CDR3 has 15 amino acids. Germline loops: CDR1 MDHEN, CDR2 SYDVKM. Here the CDR3 DNA reads TGTGCCAGCAGTTTTTACAGCGGATACACAGATACGCAGTATTTT. It yields the protein CASSFYSGYTDTQYF.

The rearrangement uses TRBV7-2 and TRBJ2-1; 7 bases map to TRBD2. This CDR3 region has 19 residues. Germline CDR1 reads SGHTA; CDR2 reads FQGNSA. V shed 2 bases, J shed 3 bases, and the junction held 16 bases outside the gene matches. CDR3 DNA: TGTGCCAGCAGCTTAAGGCTAGCGGAAACCAGAAGAGGCTACAATGAGCAGTTCTTC. This encodes CASSLRLAETRRGYNEQFF.

The rearrangement uses TRBV6-1 and TRBJ2-5; the D is unclear. Germline-derived CDR1 and CDR2 are MNHNS and SASEGT. V was cut by 7 bases and J by 1 base, with 10 bases left in between. The CDR3 totals 13 residues. Here the CDR3 reads CASKALLQETQYF. In nucleotides, the CDR3 is TGTGCCAGCAAAGCACTGCTCCAAGAGACCCAGTACTTC.

The gene calls are TRBV18 and TRBJ1-6; TRBD1 is a possible D gene (5 bases). This CDR3 spans 15 amino acids. Trimming took off 0 bases at V and 11 bases at J, with 14 bases between the two ends. From germline, CDR1 is KGHSH and CDR2 LQKENI. As DNA, the CDR3 is TGTGCCAGCTCACCACCTCGGGGATCGGGGGCACCCCTCCACTTT. Translating it yields CASSPPRGSGAPLHF.

The V gene is TRBV28, the J gene TRBJ2-2; TRBD1 is a possible D gene (6 bases). Germline-derived CDR1 and CDR2 are MDHEN and SYDVKM. The CDR3 consists of 13 residues. V shed 7 bases and J shed 3 bases, with 9 bases lying between them. CDR3 DNA sequence: TGTGCCAGCAAGAGGACAGACACCGGGGAGCTGTTTTTT. It is translated as CASKRTDTGELFF.

The chain links TRBV2 to TRBJ2-1, with D perhaps TRBD2 (5 bases). The V end was cut by 4 bases, the J end by 7 bases, with 11 bases between. The CDR3 is 13 residues long. CDR1 is SNHLY and CDR2 is FYNNEI in the germline V gene. DNA for the CDR3: TGTGCCAGCAGTGTCGGGGTAGGAAATGAGCAGTTCTTC. Translating it yields CASSVGVGNEQFF.

Concerning this clone: Other DNA sequences in the same sample also yield this CDR3. This chain connects TRBV5-1 to TRBJ1-5, with D tentatively TRBD1 (5 bases). Germline V lookup: CDR1 SGHRS, CDR2 YFSETQ. Trimming shortened V by 0 bases and J by 0 bases, and 7 bases separated the two germline ends. The CDR3 sequence is 15 residues long. This CDR3 is CASSLAGVSNQPQHF. The CDR3 DNA follows: TGCGCCAGCAGCTTGGCGGGGGTTAGCAATCAGCCCCAGCATTTT.

The gene calls are TRBV29-1 and TRBJ1-1; a possible D gene is TRBD1 (5 bases). V lost 4 bases to trimming and J lost 6 bases, with 12 bases between them. The germline gives CDR1 SQVTM, CDR2 ANQGSEA. The CDR3 is 12 residues long. The CDR3 loop is CSVGGGWAEAFF. CDR3 nucleotides: TGCAGCGTTGGCGGGGGATGGGCTGAAGCTTTCTTT.

A note on this clone: This same CDR3 is encoded by further DNA sequences in the sample. The V gene is TRBV7-9, the J gene TRBJ2-7; weak D call: TRBD1 (5 bases). Trimming took 5 bases from V and 2 from J, leaving 7 bases between them. Germline V gene sequence: CDR1 SEHNR, CDR2 FQNEAQ (reference sequence). This CDR3 comprises 12 residues. CDR3 nucleotide sequence: TGTGCCAGCAGCCCGGACACCTACGAGCAGTACTTC. It codes for CASSPDTYEQYF.

The chain has TRBV19 and TRBJ1-5, with D uncertain. V lost 8 bases and J lost 7, with 18 bases in between. Per germline, CDR1 LNHDA and CDR2 SQIVND (reference sequence). CDR3 length: 14 residues. The CDR3 region has the DNA TGTGCCAGTTTCAGCTCGACCGCCAGGCAGCCCCAGCATTTT. It codes for CASFSSTARQPQHF.

The chain joins TRBV7-8 to TRBJ2-3, with D possibly TRBD1 on 5 matching bases. Germline loops: CDR1 SGHVS, CDR2 FQNEAQ. The CDR3 covers 18 residues. V lost 5 bases and J lost 0, with 21 bases in between. In nucleotides, the CDR3 is TGTGCCAGCAGCCCCCACCCCTGGACAAACCCTAGCACAGATACGCAGTATTTT. It yields the protein CASSPHPWTNPSTDTQYF.